The following is a T cell receptor (beta chain) sequence with its context. The V end lost 9 bases, the J end lost 0 bases, and 15 bases lay between the germline ends. Germline lookup yields CDR1 MNHNY and CDR2 SVGAGI (reference sequence). The CDR3 has 14 residues. This sample was taken from a study of cytomegalovirus exposure and HLA in healthy donors. PCR used 60 Vbeta primers and 13 Jbeta primers. Assay used: immunoSEQ multiplex PCR; TCRdb lists only in-frame clones, some missing. Of about 95,000 clones listed, roughly 82% are singletons. Sequenced input: PBMCs. The sequence was collected from a man aged 25 to 45 in good health and CMV-seropositive. This rearrangement joins TRBV6-6 to TRBJ2-7, with D maybe TRBD2 (5 bases). CDR3 residues: CASQPSGSSYEQYF. The CDR3 DNA follows: TGTGCCAGTCAACCGTCGGGGAGCTCCTACGAGCAGTACTTC.